The 15 T cell receptor beta chains below all came from one sample that was sequenced in a study of T cell responses to AZD1222 COVID-19 vaccine. Sequencing was performed with immunoSEQ multiplex PCR; in TCRdb, only in-frame clones are kept and a portion is missing. The table has some 110,000 clones, 88% seen once. This sample comprised peripheral blood, obtained on day 0 of AZD1222 vaccination. The receptors come from an adult in good health.

This clone is a singleton in its sample. The CDR3 loop is CASSPLIAGVNEQFF. CDR3 nucleotide sequence: TGTGCCAGCTCACCTCTGATAGCGGGAGTCAATGAGCAGTTCTTC. The rearrangement links TRBV18 to TRBJ2-1; 9 bases fit TRBD2. The germline gives CDR1 KGHSH, CDR2 LQKENI. J gave up 6 bases and V 3 bases, and 6 bases lay outside the gene matches. The length of the CDR3 is 15 residues. Variable domain in full (rest from reference TRBV18 and TRBJ2-1): NAGVMQNPRHLVRRRGQEARLRCSPMKGHSHVYWYRQLPEEGLKFMVYLQKENIIDESGMPKERFSAEFPKEGPSILRIQQVVRGDSAAYFCASSPLIAGVNEQFFGPGTRLTVL.

In this sample, this clone turned up a few times. The genes are TRBV1 and TRBJ2-7. TRBV1 is annotated as a pseudogene. The CDR3 contains 14 residues. As DNA, the CDR3 is TGCACCAGCAGCCTACCACGGACCCCCTACGAGCAGTACTTC. It codes for CTSSLPRTPYEQYF.

The J gene is TRBJ1-2, the V gene TRBV24-1, with D perhaps matching TRBD1 (6 bases). CDR3 length: 12 amino acids. With 7 bases removed from V and 7 bases from J, the gap between germline ends came to 12 bases. In germline, CDR1 is KGHDR, CDR2 SFDVKD. CDR3 bases: TGTGCCACCAGCTCCGGGGGCCGTGGCTACACCTTC. Protein: CATSSGGRGYTF.

Of note for this clone: Other DNA sequences in the same sample also yield this CDR3. The CDR3 DNA follows: TGCGCCAGCAGCTTGGGTCAGGGGGCGTATGGCTACACCTTC. This encodes CASSLGQGAYGYTF. The chain carries TRBV5-1 and TRBJ1-2, with 8 bases identical to TRBD1. The CDR3 runs 14 residues. Trimming took 0 bases from V and 5 from J; bases not matched to a gene: 3. Germline values: CDR1 SGHRS, CDR2 YFSETQ.

The rearrangement joins TRBV9 to TRBJ2-2; D is undetermined. CDR3 length: 12 residues. From germline, CDR1 is SGDLS and CDR2 YYNGEE. Trimming removed 0 bases from V and 7 bases from J, with 4 bases in between. In nucleotides, the CDR3 is TGTGCCAGCAGCGTAGCGATCGGGGAGCTGTTTTTT. Translating gives CASSVAIGELFF.

This chain connects TRBV15 to TRBJ2-2; D gene ambiguous. The V gene lost 0 bases and the J gene lost 6 bases, with 8 bases spanning the gap. The CDR3 extends over 14 amino acids. The germline V gene encodes CDR1 LNHNV and CDR2 YYDKDF (reference sequence). The CDR3 sequence is CATSRDLQAGELFF. CDR3 DNA sequence: TGTGCCACCAGCAGAGATCTTCAGGCCGGGGAGCTGTTTTTT.

This sequence joins TRBV6-5 and TRBJ1-5; D uncertain. Germline loops: CDR1 MNHEY, CDR2 SVGAGI. V was cut by 7 bases and J by 2 bases, with 9 bases left in between. This CDR3 contains 13 residues. The CDR3, as DNA: TGTGCCAGCAAAGAAGGTGGCAATCAGCCCCAGCATTTT. Translation gives CASKEGGNQPQHF.

The chain has TRBV4-3 and TRBJ2-5, with D perhaps given as TRBD1 or TRBD2 (5 bases each). The CDR3 is 14 residues long. The V gene lost 5 bases and the J gene lost 3 bases, with 13 bases spanning the gap. The germline gives CDR1 LGHNA, CDR2 YSLEER. CDR3 in DNA: TGCGCCAGCAGCGCTGGGACGGCGAAAGAGACCCAGTACTTC. It codes for CASSAGTAKETQYF.

The chain has TRBV18 and TRBJ2-7, with a weak D call TRBD1 (5 bases). Germline V gene data show CDR1 as KGHSH and CDR2 as LQKENI. The CDR3 is 14 amino acids. Trimming removed 4 bases from V and 2 bases from J, with 12 bases in between. The CDR3 DNA reads TGTGCCAGCTCACTTACAACAGGCCCCTACGAGCAGTACTTC. Protein sequence: CASSLTTGPYEQYF.

The V and J genes are TRBV14 and TRBJ2-7; D is possibly TRBD1 (6 bases). CDR1 and CDR2 from the germline V gene are SGHDN and FVKESK. V lost 3 bases and J lost 2, with 11 bases in between. CDR3 size: 14 residues. CDR3 residues: CASSHSRGPYEQYF. DNA of the CDR3: TGTGCCAGCAGCCACAGCAGGGGTCCCTACGAGCAGTACTTC.

V is TRBV7-9 and J is TRBJ2-5; D is undetermined. Trimming stripped 8 bases from V and 5 bases from J, with 9 bases between. CDR1 and CDR2 (germline): SEHNR, FQNEAQ (reference sequence). The CDR3 is made up of 11 amino acids. CDR3 DNA sequence: TGTGCCAGCCGGGTGGAGGAGACCCAGTACTTC. Translated: CASRVEETQYF. The entire variable domain, with the rest obtained from reference TRBV7-9 and TRBJ2-5, is as follows: DTGVSQNPRHKITKRGQNVTFRCDPISEHNRLYWYRQTLGQGPEFLTYFQNEAQLEKSRLLSDRFSAERPKGSFSTLEIQRTEQGDSAMYLCASRVEETQYFGPGTRLLVL.

This clone was counted between two and nine times. The chain couples TRBV18 to TRBJ2-3, with a possible D match to TRBD1 (5 bases). This CDR3 contains 14 residues. The V end lost 2 bases, the J end lost 4 bases, and 10 bases lay between the germline ends. Germline-derived CDR1 and CDR2 are KGHSH and LQKENI. In DNA form, the CDR3 reads TGTGCCAGCTCACCAGGCAGGGCTGCAGATACGCAGTATTTT. This gives the protein CASSPGRAADTQYF.

This rearrangement joins TRBV5-1 to TRBJ1-1; the D is unclear. There are 12 residues in the CDR3. The V gene lost 4 bases and the J gene lost 8 bases, with 12 bases spanning the gap. Germline V gene data show CDR1 as SGHRS and CDR2 as YFSETQ. The CDR3, as DNA: TGCGCCAGCAGCCAAGGTTCCGCCGAAGCTTTCTTT. Encoded protein: CASSQGSAEAFF.

The chain couples TRBV7-3 to TRBJ2-7; D possibly matches TRBD1 or TRBD2 (6 bases each). CDR1 is SGHTA and CDR2 is FQGTGA in the germline V gene. The CDR3 runs 15 residues. V was clipped by 4 bases and J by 4 bases, with 17 bases between them. CDR3 sequence reads: CASSYLGGTLYEQYF. In nucleotides, the CDR3 is TGTGCCAGCAGCTACCTAGGGGGGACTTTGTACGAGCAGTACTTC.

This sequence joins TRBV3-1 (or the pseudogene TRBV3-2) and TRBJ2-7; the D is unclear. Per the germline V gene, CDR1 is LGHDT and CDR2 is YNNKEL (reference sequence). V was shortened by 5 bases and J by 2 bases, with 13 bases between the two germline ends. This CDR3 spans 14 amino acids. As DNA, the CDR3 is TGTGCCAGCAGCGGACCGCCAATGACCTACGAGCAGTACTTC. It yields the protein CASSGPPMTYEQYF.